One sample yielded the 25 T cell receptor beta chains listed below, sequenced in a study of cytomegalovirus exposure and HLA in healthy donors (dated by TCRdb to between 2016 and 2019). The library was produced with the immunoSEQ multiplex PCR assay. For the multiplex PCR, a mixture combining 60 forward primers for TCR Vbeta segments and 13 reverse primers for TCR Jbeta segments was used. The immuneACCESS repertoire file appears here via TCRdb, limited to in-frame rearrangements. These files lack a portion of the clones; in checked studies, under half of the deficit traces to unresolved V genes, and the cause of the others is not known. Present in this sample are 35,000 to 40,000 clones, around 53% of which were seen just once. 6.2% of the sample is in the top ten clones. Sequenced: PBMCs. All receptors come from a woman between 40 and 50 years old in good health and CMV-seropositive.

The V call is TRBV9, the J call TRBJ1-4; D remains ambiguous. The germline V gene has CDR1 SGDLS and CDR2 YYNGEE. This CDR3 is built from 14 residues. V dropped 1 base and J dropped 6 bases, with 10 bases sitting between them. This CDR3 is CASSVNSADEKLFF. In DNA form, the CDR3 reads TGTGCCAGCAGCGTAAACTCCGCCGATGAAAAACTGTTTTTT.

This clone was recorded a few times. In DNA, the CDR3 is TGCGCCAGCAGCTTGGTCGGACCTAGCCCCTACGAGCAGTACTTC. This sequence encodes CASSLVGPSPYEQYF. J is TRBJ2-7 and V is TRBV5-1; perhaps TRBD2 as D (5 bases). The germline V gene encodes CDR1 SGHRS and CDR2 YFSETQ. V was pared by 0 bases and J by 2 bases, with 12 bases between. The CDR3 runs to 15 residues.

This chain uses TRBV19 with TRBJ2-5, with TRBD1 matching over 9 bases. The ends lost 5 bases at V and 6 bases at J; junction bases unmatched: 7. The CDR3 consists of 14 residues. CDR1 LNHDA and CDR2 SQIVND come from the germline V gene (reference sequence). CDR3 sequence: CASSAGDREKTQYF. Here the CDR3 DNA reads TGTGCCAGTAGTGCCGGGGACAGGGAAAAGACCCAGTACTTC.

V gene TRBV10-1 combines with J gene TRBJ2-2; 12 bases are shared with TRBD2. V lost 7 bases and J lost 2; bases outside the gene matches: 11. Germline V gene lookup returns CDR1 WNHNN and CDR2 SYGVQD (reference sequence). This CDR3 has 18 residues. The CDR3 coding sequence is TGCGCCAGCATGCTCCGGACTAGCGGGGTCCCTAACACCGGGGAGCTGTTTTTT. It encodes CASMLRTSGVPNTGELFF.

This chain joins TRBV6-5 and TRBJ2-7, with D possibly matching TRBD1 (6 bases). Deletions cut 5 bases from V and 2 bases from J, with 10 bases between. CDR1 MNHEY and CDR2 SVGAGI come from the germline V gene. CDR3 length: 13 residues. The CDR3 DNA reads TGTGCCAGCAGTACGGGACAAACCTACGAGCAGTACTTC. Its protein is CASSTGQTYEQYF.

V usage is TRBV5-1 and J usage is TRBJ1-3; D gene uncertain. This CDR3 spans 15 amino acids. In germline, CDR1 is SGHRS, CDR2 YFSETQ. Trimming left V 5 bases short and J 0 bases short, with 12 bases between. CDR3 nucleotide sequence: TGCGCCAGCAGTTTAACGTCCGGCTCTGGAAACACCATATATTTT. It is translated as CASSLTSGSGNTIYF.

The CDR3 sequence is CASSFTQNYGYTF. CDR3 sequence (DNA): TGTGCCAGCAGCTTTACCCAGAACTATGGCTACACCTTC. The chain carries TRBV5-6 and TRBJ1-2; D uncertain. The CDR3 sequence is 13 residues long. The ends were cut back, 2 bases at V and 2 bases at J, with 7 bases in the middle. Germline CDR1 SGHDT, CDR2 YYEEEE. Full variable domain (remainder filled in from reference TRBV5-6 and TRBJ1-2): DAGVTQSPTHLIKTRGQQVTLRCSPKSGHDTVSWYQQALGQGPQFIFQYYEEEERQRGNFPDRFSGHQFPNYSSELNVNALLLGDSALYLCASSFTQNYGYTFGSGTRLTVV.

This clone turned up a few times. The gene calls are TRBV4-1 and TRBJ1-1; D unclear. Germline V lookup: CDR1 MGHRA, CDR2 YSYEKL. With 8 bases removed from V and 5 bases from J, the gap between germline ends came to 12 bases. CDR3 length: 12 residues. The DNA for the CDR3 is TGCGCCAGCGTCGGAGGGAGAACTGAAGCTTTCTTT. Amino acids: CASVGGRTEAFF.

This rearrangement joins TRBV14 to TRBJ2-2; tentative D call: TRBD1 (6 bases). CDR1 SGHDN and CDR2 FVKESK come from the germline V gene. This CDR3 is built from 14 residues. Trimming took 4 bases from V and 3 from J, leaving 9 bases between them. In nucleotides, the CDR3 is TGTGCCAGCAGCCGAGGGACATACACCGGGGAGCTGTTTTTT. Its protein is CASSRGTYTGELFF.

The rearrangement uses TRBV4-2 and TRBJ2-2, with 9 bases matching TRBD1. Germline CDR1 is LGHNA and CDR2 is YNFKEQ. V was pared by 3 bases and J by 5 bases, with 10 bases of the junction left unmatched. The CDR3 runs to 17 residues. The CDR3 is CASSHLPGQGGTGELFF. Here the CDR3 DNA reads TGTGCCAGCAGCCATCTCCCGGGACAGGGAGGGACCGGGGAGCTGTTTTTT.

CDR3: CASGLGSGGYNEQFF. CDR3 DNA: TGTGCTAGTGGTTTGGGGAGCGGGGGGTACAATGAGCAGTTCTTC. The chain uses TRBV12-5 and TRBJ2-1; 9 nucleotides agree with TRBD2. Germline CDR1 LGHNT, CDR2 FRNRAP. V gave up 1 base and J gave up 4 bases; unmatched junction bases: 2. The length of the CDR3 is 15 residues.

This clone is medium-sized in the sample. The chain links TRBV7-9 to TRBJ1-3; D remains unclear. Per the germline V gene, CDR1 is SEHNR and CDR2 is FQNEAQ (reference sequence). The CDR3 sequence is 14 residues long. The germline V and J ends were trimmed by 5 bases and 0 bases, with 8 bases remaining between them. The CDR3 DNA sequence: TGTGCCAGCAGCCGCGGTTTCTCTGGAAACACCATATATTTT. It translates to CASSRGFSGNTIYF.

By proportion, this clone is large. The gene calls are TRBV15 and TRBJ2-6; 9 bases align to TRBD1. The CDR3 has 20 residues. Germline assignment: CDR1 LNHNV and CDR2 YYDKDF (reference sequence). Trimming cost V 5 bases and J 1 base; bases outside gene matches: 15. The CDR3 loop is CATSLSGWTGDVSGANVLTF. CDR3 nucleotides: TGTGCCACCAGCCTTTCAGGCTGGACAGGGGACGTTTCTGGGGCCAACGTCCTGACTTTC.

The rearrangement links TRBV6-4 to TRBJ2-1; 11 nucleotides agree with TRBD2. This CDR3 spans 15 amino acids. The ends lost 2 bases at V and 10 bases at J; junction bases unmatched: 7. Looked up from germline, CDR1 is MRHNA and CDR2 is SNTAGT. CDR3 bases: TGTGCCAGCAGTGACCGGGCTAGCGGGGGGAGCGAGCAGTTCTTC. Protein sequence: CASSDRASGGSEQFF.

A note on this clone: At the DNA level, this CDR3 is encoded by other sequences in the same sample as well. This rearrangement joins TRBV2 to TRBJ1-5; D possibly corresponds to TRBD1 (6 bases). V lost 6 bases, J lost 6 bases, and 15 bases lay in between. From germline, CDR1 is SNHLY and CDR2 FYNNEI. The CDR3 sequence is 14 residues long. CDR3 DNA sequence: TGTGCCAGCAGGGGGGGGCAGGGGAGTCAGCCCCAGCATTTT. This sequence encodes CASRGGQGSQPQHF. The full variable domain, completed using reference TRBV2 and TRBJ1-5, is EPEVTQTPSHQVTQMGQEVILRCVPISNHLYFYWYRQILGQKVEFLVSFYNNEISEKSEIFDDQFSVERPDGSNFTLKIRSTKLEDSAMYFCASRGGQGSQPQHFGDGTRLSIL.

This clone was detected only once. The gene calls are TRBV5-1 and TRBJ2-7, with D possibly being TRBD1 (5 bases). The CDR3 loop spans 13 amino acids. Germline V gene sequence: CDR1 SGHRS, CDR2 YFSETQ. The ends were cut back, 2 bases at V and 3 bases at J, with 9 bases in the middle. As DNA, the CDR3 is TGCGCCAGCAGCTTCTCGCAGGGCTACGAGCAGTACTTC. This encodes CASSFSQGYEQYF.

The chain has TRBV18 and TRBJ1-4, with TRBD1 as a possible D gene (5 bases). This CDR3 spans 15 amino acids. The V and J ends lost 3 bases and 0 bases respectively, with 8 bases between them. Per the germline V gene, CDR1 is KGHSH and CDR2 is LQKENI. DNA for the CDR3: TGTGCCAGCTCACCTCAGGGCCCAACTAATGAAAAACTGTTTTTT. Translating it yields CASSPQGPTNEKLFF.

The gene calls are TRBV27 and TRBJ1-3, with D possibly being TRBD1 (6 bases). Germline-derived CDR1 and CDR2 are MNHEY and SMNVEV (reference sequence). This CDR3 spans 13 amino acids. Trimming shortened V by 4 bases and J by 8 bases, and 12 bases separated the two germline ends. As DNA, the CDR3 is TGTGCCAGCAGTTCCCCGCGGACAGACACCATATATTTT. Translating it yields CASSSPRTDTIYF.

The chain employs TRBV7-2 and TRBJ2-1; the match to TRBD2 covers 10 bases. CDR3 size: 16 residues. Trimming removed 1 base from V and 5 bases from J; junction bases left unmatched: 5. Germline V CDR1 and CDR2: SGHTA, FQGNSA. The CDR3 region is CASSLDRLAGNNEQFF. DNA of the CDR3: TGTGCCAGCAGCTTAGACCGACTAGCGGGTAACAATGAGCAGTTCTTC.

This chain uses TRBV9 with TRBJ1-3; TRBD1 aligns across 8 bases. The CDR3 is made up of 19 amino acids. The V and J ends lost 4 bases and 0 bases, in that order; junction bases with no gene match: 15. Germline assignment: CDR1 SGDLS and CDR2 YYNGEE. The CDR3 sequence: CASSPQGSSGGLSGNTIYF. CDR3 DNA sequence: TGTGCCAGCAGCCCGCAAGGTTCGTCAGGGGGCCTCTCTGGAAACACCATATATTTT.

This clone was seen more than once but under ten times. The chain combines TRBV11-2 with TRBJ1-3; D not resolved. The CDR3 spans 14 residues. Germline lookup yields CDR1 SGHAT and CDR2 FQNNGV. Deletions cut 5 bases from V and 9 bases from J, with 17 bases between. CDR3 sequence: CASSPVWSGGTIYF. The DNA for the CDR3 is TGTGCCAGCAGCCCCGTATGGAGTGGAGGCACCATATATTTT.

The chain is built from TRBV19 and TRBJ2-3; maybe TRBD2 (6 bases). The V and J ends lost 2 bases and 0 bases respectively, with 9 bases between them. The CDR3 runs 15 residues. Germline CDR1 and CDR2: LNHDA and SQIVND (reference sequence). The CDR3 loop reads CASSIMGGSTDTQYF. The CDR3 DNA sequence: TGTGCCAGTAGTATAATGGGAGGTAGCACAGATACGCAGTATTTT. Variable domain in full (rest from reference TRBV19 and TRBJ2-3): DGGITQSPKYLFRKEGQNVTLSCEQNLNHDAMYWYRQDPGQGLRLIYYSQIVNDFQKGDIAEGYSVSREKKESFPLTVTSAQKNPTAFYLCASSIMGGSTDTQYFGPGTRLTVL.

This clone was seen only a few times. The chain employs TRBV5-6 and TRBJ2-7, with 9 bases identical to TRBD1. CDR1 SGHDT and CDR2 YYEEEE come from the germline V gene. The CDR3 has 14 amino acids. J gave up 4 bases and V 4 bases, and 6 bases lay outside the gene matches. CDR3 sequence: CASSPGGQGYEQYF. The CDR3, as DNA: TGTGCCAGCAGCCCGGGGGGACAGGGTTACGAGCAGTACTTC.

The table lists this clone with a few counts. This rearrangement joins TRBV5-8 to TRBJ1-2; 8 bases agree with TRBD1. The V and J ends lost 0 bases and 8 bases, in that order; junction bases with no gene match: 6. The CDR3 spans 14 residues. Germline V gene sequence: CDR1 SGHTS, CDR2 YDEGEE. Here the CDR3 reads CASSLGQGSLGYTF. The CDR3 coding sequence is TGTGCCAGCAGCTTGGGACAGGGGTCGTTGGGCTACACCTTC.

V usage is TRBV25-1 and J usage is TRBJ1-4; 8 nucleotides agree with TRBD1. The length of the CDR3 is 17 residues. After removal of 3 bases from V and 8 bases from J, the junction contained 14 bases not matched to a gene. Germline assignment: CDR1 MGHDK and CDR2 SYGVNS. CDR3 region: CASSDPKARGRREKLFF. The CDR3 nucleotides are TGTGCCAGCAGTGACCCCAAAGCCAGGGGGCGCAGGGAAAAACTGTTTTTT. The full variable domain, in which reference TRBV25-1 and TRBJ1-4 provide the parts outside the CDR3, is EADIYQTPRYLVIGTGKKITLECSQTMGHDKMYWYQQDPGMELHLIHYSYGVNSTEKGDLSSESTVSRIRTEHFPLTLESARPSHTSQYLCASSDPKARGRREKLFFGSGTQLSVL.